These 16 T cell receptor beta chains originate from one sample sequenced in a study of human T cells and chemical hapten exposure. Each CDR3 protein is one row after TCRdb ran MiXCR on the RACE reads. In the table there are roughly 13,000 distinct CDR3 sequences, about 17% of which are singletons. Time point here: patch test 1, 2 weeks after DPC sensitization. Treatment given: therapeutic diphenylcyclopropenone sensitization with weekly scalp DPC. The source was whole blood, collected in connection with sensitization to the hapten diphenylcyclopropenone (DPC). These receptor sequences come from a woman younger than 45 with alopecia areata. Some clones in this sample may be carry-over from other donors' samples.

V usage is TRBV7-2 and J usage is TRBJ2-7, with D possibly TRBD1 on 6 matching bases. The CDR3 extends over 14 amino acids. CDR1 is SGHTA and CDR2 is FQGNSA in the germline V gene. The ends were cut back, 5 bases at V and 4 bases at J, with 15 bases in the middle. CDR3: CASSPRRTAYEQYF. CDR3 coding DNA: TGTGCCAGCAGCCCACGCCGGACAGCTTACGAGCAGTACTTC.

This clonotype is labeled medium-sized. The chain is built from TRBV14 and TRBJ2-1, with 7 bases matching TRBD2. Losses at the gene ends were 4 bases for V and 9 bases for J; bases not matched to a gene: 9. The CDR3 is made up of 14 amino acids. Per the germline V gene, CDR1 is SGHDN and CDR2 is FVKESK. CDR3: CASSPVLSGGEQFF. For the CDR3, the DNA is TGTGCCAGCAGCCCAGTTTTGTCGGGAGGTGAGCAGTTCTTC.

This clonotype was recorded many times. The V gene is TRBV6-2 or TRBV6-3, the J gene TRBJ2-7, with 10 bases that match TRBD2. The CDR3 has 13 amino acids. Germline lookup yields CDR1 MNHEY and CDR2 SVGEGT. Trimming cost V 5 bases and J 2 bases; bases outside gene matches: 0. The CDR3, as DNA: TGTGCCAGCAGTCTAGCGGGAGCCTACGAGCAGTACGTC. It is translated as CASSLAGAYEQYV.

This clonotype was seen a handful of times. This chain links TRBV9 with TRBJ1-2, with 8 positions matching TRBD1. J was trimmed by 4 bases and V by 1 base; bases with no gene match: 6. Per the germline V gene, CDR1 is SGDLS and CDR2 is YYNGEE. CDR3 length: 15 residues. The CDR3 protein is CASSVRDRGLYGYTF. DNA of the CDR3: TGTGCCAGCAGCGTACGTGACAGGGGACTCTATGGCTACACCTTC.

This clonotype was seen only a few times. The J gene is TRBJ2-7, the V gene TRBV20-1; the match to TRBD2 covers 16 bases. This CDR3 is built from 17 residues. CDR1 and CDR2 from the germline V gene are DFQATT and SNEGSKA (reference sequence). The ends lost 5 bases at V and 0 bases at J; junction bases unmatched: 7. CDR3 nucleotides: TGCAGTGCTTTTTCCGGGACTAGCGGGGGGGACTCCTACGAGCAGTACTTC. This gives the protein CSAFSGTSGGDSYEQYF.

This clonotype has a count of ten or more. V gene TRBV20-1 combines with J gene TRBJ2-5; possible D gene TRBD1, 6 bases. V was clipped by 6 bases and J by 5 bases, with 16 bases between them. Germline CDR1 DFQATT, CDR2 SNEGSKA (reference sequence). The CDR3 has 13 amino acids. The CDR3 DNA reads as TGCAGTGCCGTAAAGGACCAGGGGGAGACCCAGTACTTC. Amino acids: CSAVKDQGETQYF.

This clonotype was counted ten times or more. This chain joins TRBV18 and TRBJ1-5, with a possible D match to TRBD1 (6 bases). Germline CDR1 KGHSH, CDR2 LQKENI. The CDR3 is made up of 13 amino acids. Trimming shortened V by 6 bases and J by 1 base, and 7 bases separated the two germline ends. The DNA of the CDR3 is TGTGCCAGCTCCCAGGGGAGCAATCAGCCCCAGCATTTT. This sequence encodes CASSQGSNQPQHF.

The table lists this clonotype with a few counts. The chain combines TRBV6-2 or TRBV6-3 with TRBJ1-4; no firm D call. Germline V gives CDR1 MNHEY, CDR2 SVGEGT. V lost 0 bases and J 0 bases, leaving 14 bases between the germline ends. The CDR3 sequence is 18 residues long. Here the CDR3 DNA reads TGTGCCAGCAGTTACTCTCCTCCGGACTTCGCAACTAATGAAAAACTGTTTTTT. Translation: CASSYSPPDFATNEKLFF.

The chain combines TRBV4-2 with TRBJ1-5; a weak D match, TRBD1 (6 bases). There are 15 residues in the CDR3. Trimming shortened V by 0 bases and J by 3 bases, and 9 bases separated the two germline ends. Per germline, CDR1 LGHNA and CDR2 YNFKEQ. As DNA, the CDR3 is TGTGCCAGCAGCCAAGATCGGGACATCAATCAGCCCCAGCATTTT. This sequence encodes CASSQDRDINQPQHF.

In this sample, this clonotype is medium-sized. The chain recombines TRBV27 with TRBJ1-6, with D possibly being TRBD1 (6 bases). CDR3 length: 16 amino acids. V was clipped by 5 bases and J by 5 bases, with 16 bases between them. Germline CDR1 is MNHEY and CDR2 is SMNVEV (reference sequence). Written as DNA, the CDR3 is TGTGCCAGCAGTCCCCTCGGGACACTGGATAATTCACCCCTCCACTTT. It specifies CASSPLGTLDNSPLHF.

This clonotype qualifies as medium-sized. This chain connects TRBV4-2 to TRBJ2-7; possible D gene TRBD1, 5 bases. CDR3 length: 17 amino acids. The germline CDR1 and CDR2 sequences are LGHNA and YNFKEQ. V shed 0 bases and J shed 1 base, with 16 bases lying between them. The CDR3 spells CASSQDPIPKGSYEQYF. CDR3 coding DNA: TGTGCCAGCAGCCAAGATCCTATTCCCAAGGGGTCCTACGAGCAGTACTTC.

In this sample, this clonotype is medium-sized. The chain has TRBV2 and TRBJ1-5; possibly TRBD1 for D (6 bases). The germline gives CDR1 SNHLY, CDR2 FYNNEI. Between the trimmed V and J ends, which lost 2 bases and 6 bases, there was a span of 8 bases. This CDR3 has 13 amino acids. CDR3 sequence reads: CASSEQGSQPQHF. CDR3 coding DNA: TGTGCCAGCAGTGAACAGGGGAGTCAGCCCCAGCATTTT.

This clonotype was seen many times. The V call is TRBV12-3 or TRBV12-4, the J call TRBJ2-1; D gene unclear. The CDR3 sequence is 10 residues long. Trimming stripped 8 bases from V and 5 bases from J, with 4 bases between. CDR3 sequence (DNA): TGTGCCAGCGCAGACAATGAGCAGTTCTTC. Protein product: CASADNEQFF.

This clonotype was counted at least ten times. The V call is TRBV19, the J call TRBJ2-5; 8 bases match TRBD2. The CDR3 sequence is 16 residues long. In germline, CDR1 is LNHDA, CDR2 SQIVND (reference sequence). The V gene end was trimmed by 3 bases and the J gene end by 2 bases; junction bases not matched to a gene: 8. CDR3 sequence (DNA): TGTGCCAGTAGTATGGGGACCAGCGGGGGACAAGAGACCCAGTACTTC. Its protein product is CASSMGTSGGQETQYF.

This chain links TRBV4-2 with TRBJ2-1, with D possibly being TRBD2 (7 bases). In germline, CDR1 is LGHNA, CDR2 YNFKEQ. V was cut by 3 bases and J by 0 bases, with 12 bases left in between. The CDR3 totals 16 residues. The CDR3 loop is CASSHGRGLSYNEQFF. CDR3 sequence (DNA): TGTGCCAGCAGCCATGGGCGGGGGCTCTCCTACAATGAGCAGTTCTTC.

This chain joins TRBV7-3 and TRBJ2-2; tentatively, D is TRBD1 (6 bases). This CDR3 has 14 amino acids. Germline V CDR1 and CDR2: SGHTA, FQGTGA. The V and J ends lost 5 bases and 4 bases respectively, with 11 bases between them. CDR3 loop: CASSPPGATGELFF. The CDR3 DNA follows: TGTGCCAGCAGCCCGCCAGGGGCCACCGGGGAGCTGTTTTTT. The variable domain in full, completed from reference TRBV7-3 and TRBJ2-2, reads GAGVSQTPSNKVTEKGKYVELRCDPISGHTALYWYRQSLGQGPEFLIYFQGTGAADDSGLPNDRFFAVRPEGSVSTLKIQRTERGDSAVYLCASSPPGATGELFFGEGSRLTVL.